Listed here are 32 T cell receptor beta chains from one sample, sequenced in a study of blood T cells in healthy people across ages. Next came a second PCR, run for roughly 6 to 11 cycles, which used a sample-barcoded 5' primer along with a J-beta primer mix. MiXCR, applied by TCRdb to the 5' RACE reads, yields one record per CDR3 protein. This sample has 500,000 to 550,000 distinct CDR3 sequences, with about 25% found just once. These data were likewise used in another study, on T cells of mothers and their children.

The specimen was blood. Receptors were obtained from a boy younger than 18 in good health.

This clonotype was seen a handful of times. This chain uses TRBV6-2 or TRBV6-3 with TRBJ2-1; TRBD2 matches at 7 bases. The CDR3 spans 12 residues. CDR1 and CDR2 from the germline V gene are MNHEY and SVGEGT. The J segment lost 9 bases and the V segment lost 9 bases, leaving 8 bases of the junction unmatched. The CDR3 loop is CASGREFGEQFF. The DNA of the CDR3 is TGTGCCAGTGGGCGGGAGTTTGGTGAGCAGTTCTTC.

This clonotype turned up a few times. The rearrangement links TRBV6-2 or TRBV6-3 to TRBJ1-6; no clear D. Trimming removed 4 bases at V and 13 bases at J, with 14 bases between. Germline-derived CDR1 and CDR2 are MNHEY and SVGEGT. The CDR3 totals 13 residues. The DNA of the CDR3 is TGTGCCAGCAGTTTCCGACGGGGTACCCCCCTCCACTTT. The encoded protein is CASSFRRGTPLHF.

This clonotype showed up just a few times. This chain uses TRBV20-1 with TRBJ2-2; D gene uncertain. CDR1 and CDR2 from the germline V gene are DFQATT and SNEGSKA (reference sequence). V lost 0 bases and J lost 7, with 9 bases in between. The CDR3 is made up of 13 amino acids. CDR3: CSARDAVGGELFF. The CDR3 nucleotides read TGCAGTGCTAGAGATGCAGTAGGCGGGGAGCTGTTTTTT.

This clonotype was seen a few times. The genes are TRBV5-8 and TRBJ2-1, with no clear D. V lost 4 bases, J lost 0 bases, and 17 bases lay in between. Germline lookup yields CDR1 SGHTS and CDR2 YDEGEE. The CDR3 length is 17 residues. The DNA of the CDR3 is TGTGCCAGCAGCCGATCCTACTCTCTCAGCTCCTACAATGAGCAGTTCTTC. Translation gives CASSRSYSLSSYNEQFF. The variable domain in full, completed from reference TRBV5-8 and TRBJ2-1, reads EAGVTQSPTHLIKTRGQQATLRCSPISGHTSVYWYQQALGLGLQFLLWYDEGEERNRGNFPPRFSGRQFPNYSSELNVNALELEDSALYLCASSRSYSLSSYNEQFFGPGTRLTVL.

The CDR3, as DNA: TGTGCCATCAGGGAGACGGCTAACCAAGAGACCCAGTACTTC. It yields the protein CAIRETANQETQYF. The rearrangement uses TRBV6-2 or TRBV6-3 and TRBJ2-5; D could derive from TRBD1 or TRBD2 (5 bases each). CDR1 is MNHEY and CDR2 is SVGEGT in the germline V gene. The CDR3 totals 14 residues. V gave up 10 bases and J gave up 0 bases, with 15 bases separating them.

The sample holds one count of this clonotype. CDR3 loop: CASSLEGGFTDTQYF. The CDR3 DNA reads as TGTGCCAGCAGCTTAGAGGGCGGGTTCACAGATACGCAGTATTTT. The J gene is TRBJ2-3, the V gene TRBV11-3; TRBD2 is a possible D gene (5 bases). CDR3 length: 15 residues. Trimming took off 0 bases at V and 2 bases at J, with 9 bases between the two ends. Germline CDR1 is SGHNT and CDR2 is YENEEA.

The table lists this clonotype with a few counts. The chain employs TRBV27 and TRBJ1-2, with D maybe TRBD1 (6 bases). V lost 6 bases to trimming and J lost 4 bases, with 15 bases between them. The CDR3 extends over 14 amino acids. Germline V gene lookup returns CDR1 MNHEY and CDR2 SMNVEV (reference sequence). DNA of the CDR3: TGTGCCAGCAGAGATGTCGGACAGCGCTATGGCTACACCTTC. Its protein product is CASRDVGQRYGYTF.

The chain couples TRBV5-6 to TRBJ2-7; D is undetermined. V was pared by 4 bases and J by 2 bases, with 10 bases between. The germline gives CDR1 SGHDT, CDR2 YYEEEE. The CDR3 has 13 amino acids. This chain's CDR3 is CASSATATYEQYF. The DNA for the CDR3 is TGTGCCAGCAGCGCAACGGCGACCTACGAGCAGTACTTC.

CDR3 protein: CASSLYFGEGLPGIKFF. CDR3 in DNA: TGTGCCAGCAGCTTATATTTCGGGGAGGGCCTTCCGGGAATTAAGTTCTTC. The rearrangement links TRBV7-3 to TRBJ2-1; 7 bases line up with TRBD2. The CDR3 totals 17 residues. V gave up 2 bases and J gave up 14 bases; unmatched junction bases: 21. Germline V lookup: CDR1 SGHTA, CDR2 FQGTGA.

The rearrangement links TRBV4-1 to TRBJ2-2; unclear D gene. From germline, CDR1 is MGHRA and CDR2 YSYEKL. The CDR3 runs to 16 residues. Trimming took 1 base from V and 4 from J, leaving 13 bases between them. This chain's CDR3 is CASSQGAAFGTGELFF. The CDR3 DNA reads as TGCGCCAGCAGCCAAGGCGCGGCCTTTGGCACCGGGGAGCTGTTTTTT.

This clonotype appeared a few times. The chain uses TRBV15 and TRBJ2-5; 8 nucleotides align to TRBD1. The J segment lost 2 bases and the V segment lost 0 bases, leaving 8 bases of the junction unmatched. This CDR3 is built from 17 residues. Germline assignment: CDR1 LNHNV and CDR2 YYDKDF (reference sequence). The CDR3 region has the DNA TGTGCCACCAGCAGAGATCTGGGACAGGACTTTCAAGAGACCCAGTACTTC. This encodes CATSRDLGQDFQETQYF.

This clonotype was found a few times. The chain is built from TRBV12-3 or TRBV12-4 and TRBJ1-1; D is undetermined. Trimming took off 4 bases at V and 1 base at J, with 13 bases between the two ends. The CDR3 covers 15 residues. The CDR3 here is CASSSYRASNTEAFF. The CDR3 DNA reads TGTGCCAGCAGTTCATACCGGGCCTCGAACACTGAAGCTTTCTTT.

The chain carries TRBV5-1 and TRBJ2-7; 7 bases align to TRBD1. Trimming removed 8 bases from V and 6 bases from J; junction bases left unmatched: 14. Germline CDR1 reads SGHRS; CDR2 reads YFSETQ. The CDR3 loop spans 14 amino acids. The CDR3 nucleotides are TGCGCCAGTATGATGGACAGGCCGACGGCCGAGCAGTACTTC. Translated, it gives CASMMDRPTAEQYF.

The chain joins TRBV12-3 or TRBV12-4 to TRBJ1-2; tentative D call: TRBD1 (5 bases). Trimming took 2 bases from V and 5 from J, leaving 9 bases between them. This CDR3 contains 13 residues. This CDR3 reads CASSLIQGYGYTF. CDR3 sequence (DNA): TGTGCCAGCAGTTTAATCCAGGGTTATGGCTACACCTTC.

This clonotype has just a few counts. This sequence joins TRBV5-5 and TRBJ2-3; 12 nucleotides line up with TRBD2. From germline, CDR1 is SGHKS and CDR2 YYEKEE (reference sequence). V shed 3 bases, J shed 0 bases, and the junction held 8 bases outside the gene matches. The CDR3 runs 18 residues. DNA of the CDR3: TGTGCCAGCAGCTCGGGACTAGCGGGCCTTTCTAGCACAGATACGCAGTATTTT. It codes for CASSSGLAGLSSTDTQYF.

Only a few counts were recorded for this clonotype. V gene TRBV10-3 combines with J gene TRBJ1-2, with TRBD1 matching 12 bases. From germline, CDR1 is ENHRY and CDR2 SYGVKD. The CDR3 is 14 amino acids. The ends lost 10 bases at V and 4 bases at J; junction bases unmatched: 7. The CDR3 loop reads CATRGQGAGYGYTF. The CDR3 DNA follows: TGTGCCACCCGGGGACAGGGGGCAGGCTATGGCTACACCTTC.

The sample holds many counts of this clonotype. The V and J genes are TRBV24-1 and TRBJ2-5, with TRBD1 matching 9 bases. With the DNA end fitting TRBJ2-1 better, the J assignment may be wrong. CDR3 size: 15 residues. Germline values: CDR1 KGHDR, CDR2 SFDVKD. The CDR3 spells CATSDGDRESREQFF. The CDR3 DNA sequence: TGTGCCACCAGTGATGGGGACAGGGAAAGTCGTGAGCAGTTCTTC.

This clonotype was found a few times. The V gene is TRBV27, the J gene TRBJ2-5; 9 positions match TRBD2. The DNA end is a closer match to TRBJ2-7, so the J assignment may be wrong. This CDR3 has 15 amino acids. CDR1 is MNHEY, CDR2 SMNVEV, per germline (reference sequence). The CDR3 spells CASSLVAGEAYEQYF. The CDR3 DNA sequence: TGTGCCAGCAGTTTAGTAGCGGGAGAAGCCTACGAGCAGTACTTC.

This clonotype was picked up a small number of times. The V gene is TRBV7-9, the J gene TRBJ2-2; the D gene could be TRBD1 or TRBD2 (5 bases each). This CDR3 comprises 15 residues. CDR1 SEHNR and CDR2 FQNEAQ come from the germline V gene (reference sequence). Trimming removed 5 bases at V and 3 bases at J, with 13 bases between. CDR3 nucleotides: TGTGCCAGCAGCCCGATACTGGGGGACACCGGGGAGCTGTTTTTT. Protein: CASSPILGDTGELFF.

The table lists this clonotype with many counts. This sequence joins TRBV7-9 and TRBJ2-1; TRBD2 matches at 8 bases. This CDR3 has 15 amino acids. CDR1 SEHNR and CDR2 FQNEAQ come from the germline V gene (reference sequence). The junction had 9 bases not matched to a gene; V was cut back by 5 bases and J by 6 bases. Here the CDR3 reads CASSPPGAGGNEQFF. CDR3 nucleotides: TGTGCCAGCAGCCCCCCGGGGGCGGGGGGCAATGAGCAGTTCTTC.

This rearrangement joins TRBV4-3 to TRBJ2-7, with D perhaps TRBD2 (5 bases). Germline CDR1 LGHNA, CDR2 YSLEER. V dropped 4 bases and J dropped 3 bases, with 13 bases sitting between them. This CDR3 contains 14 residues. The CDR3 region has the DNA TGCGCCAGCAGCCTGACCGGGAAAAGCTACGAGCAGTACTTC. Its protein is CASSLTGKSYEQYF.

This clonotype has more than one count but fewer than ten. CDR3 sequence (DNA): TGTGCCAGCAGCTCATACCAGGACAACTATGGCTACACCTTC. This encodes CASSSYQDNYGYTF. The rearrangement joins TRBV7-2 to TRBJ1-2; no reliable D call. The germline V gene has CDR1 SGHTA and CDR2 FQGNSA. CDR3 size: 14 residues. Trimming cost V 4 bases and J 2 bases, with 11 bases left between them.

The chain employs TRBV24-1 and TRBJ1-4; D may be TRBD1 (5 bases). Germline values: CDR1 KGHDR, CDR2 SFDVKD. This CDR3 is built from 13 residues. The germline V and J ends were trimmed by 9 bases and 7 bases, with 14 bases remaining between them. In DNA, the CDR3 is TGTGCCACCTCCGGAGGGGCAGGTGAAAAACTGTTTTTT. Encoded protein: CATSGGAGEKLFF.

The rearrangement uses TRBV28 and TRBJ2-7; TRBD2 aligns across 8 bases. Germline CDR1 and CDR2: MDHEN and SYDVKM. Trimming at V came to 1 base and at J to 2 bases, leaving 7 bases not matched to a gene. This CDR3 has 16 residues. For the CDR3, the DNA is TGTGCCAGCAGTTTATTCATCGGGCGGGAGGCCTACGAGCAGTACTTC. Its protein is CASSLFIGREAYEQYF.

V gene TRBV11-2 combines with J gene TRBJ2-7, with TRBD1 matching over 11 bases. Germline CDR1 and CDR2: SGHAT and FQNNGV. The CDR3 contains 16 residues. V lost 2 bases to trimming and J lost 4 bases; unmatched junction nucleotides: 7. In DNA form, the CDR3 reads TGTGCCAGCAGCTTACAGGACAGGGGGCATCCTTACGAGCAGTACTTC. Translation: CASSLQDRGHPYEQYF.

Ten or more counts support this clonotype. This chain uses TRBV29-1 with TRBJ2-1; 8 nucleotides match TRBD2. Trimming cost V 4 bases and J 3 bases; bases outside gene matches: 2. Germline loops: CDR1 SQVTM, CDR2 ANQGSEA. The CDR3 totals 13 residues. CDR3 nucleotide sequence: TGCAGCGTTGCACTAGCGGACTACAATGAGCAGTTCTTC. This translates into CSVALADYNEQFF.

The V call is TRBV20-1, the J call TRBJ2-7; no reliable D call. Germline loops: CDR1 DFQATT, CDR2 SNEGSKA (reference sequence). CDR3 length equals 14 residues. Trimming took 3 bases from V and 2 from J, leaving 14 bases between them. The CDR3, as DNA: TGCAGTGCTAGTGAGAGGAATTCGCCCTACGAGCAGTACTTC. Amino acid sequence: CSASERNSPYEQYF.

This clonotype was counted ten times or more. The V gene is TRBV7-2, the J gene TRBJ2-5, with D maybe TRBD2 (5 bases). The CDR3 has 12 amino acids. The V and J ends lost 6 bases and 5 bases respectively, with 10 bases between them. CDR1 is SGHTA, CDR2 FQGNSA, per germline. As DNA, the CDR3 is TGTGCCAGCAGTACTAGTTGGGAGACCCAGTACTTC. The encoded protein is CASSTSWETQYF.

This clonotype was seen repeatedly, ten times or more. The rearrangement links TRBV6-2 or TRBV6-3 to TRBJ2-1; no definite D call. V dropped 4 bases and J dropped 7 bases, with 11 bases sitting between them. CDR3 length equals 13 residues. Germline CDR1 and CDR2: MNHEY and SVGEGT. This CDR3 reads CASSLGGFNEQFF. The CDR3 DNA follows: TGTGCCAGCAGTTTAGGCGGTTTTAATGAGCAGTTCTTC.

There are a few counts of this clonotype. Without the conserved terminal phenylalanine or tryptophan, this CDR3 likely stems from a read error. The rearrangement uses TRBV6-5 and TRBJ1-4; D is unresolved. Trimming stripped 0 bases from V and 0 bases from J, with 8 bases between. Germline V gives CDR1 MNHEY, CDR2 SVGAGI. The CDR3 runs to 16 residues. CDR3 nucleotide sequence: TGTGCCAGCAGTTACTCGATCAGTACAACTAATGAAAAACTGTTTTCT. This encodes CASSYSISTTNEKLFS.

The chain couples TRBV2 to TRBJ1-4; 8 bases agree with TRBD1. CDR1 and CDR2 (germline): SNHLY, FYNNEI. V was clipped by 6 bases and J by 10 bases; unmatched bases: 4. The CDR3 loop spans 12 amino acids. DNA for the CDR3: TGTGCCAGCAGAGCCGACAGGGGAAAACTGTTTTTT. Protein: CASRADRGKLFF. Drawing the rest from reference TRBV2 and TRBJ1-4, the complete variable domain is EPEVTQTPSHQVTQMGQEVILRCVPISNHLYFYWYRQILGQKVEFLVSFYNNEISEKSEIFDDQFSVERPDGSNFTLKIRSTKLEDSAMYFCASRADRGKLFFGSGTQLSVL.

This clonotype was observed a handful of times. J is TRBJ2-5 and V is TRBV29-1; 9 bases map to TRBD1. Germline lookup yields CDR1 SQVTM and CDR2 ANQGSEA. This CDR3 has 12 residues. V gave up 4 bases and J gave up 11 bases; unmatched junction bases: 8. The CDR3 reads CSVGQGVSEQYF. CDR3 DNA sequence: TGCAGCGTTGGACAGGGGGTGAGTGAGCAGTACTTC.